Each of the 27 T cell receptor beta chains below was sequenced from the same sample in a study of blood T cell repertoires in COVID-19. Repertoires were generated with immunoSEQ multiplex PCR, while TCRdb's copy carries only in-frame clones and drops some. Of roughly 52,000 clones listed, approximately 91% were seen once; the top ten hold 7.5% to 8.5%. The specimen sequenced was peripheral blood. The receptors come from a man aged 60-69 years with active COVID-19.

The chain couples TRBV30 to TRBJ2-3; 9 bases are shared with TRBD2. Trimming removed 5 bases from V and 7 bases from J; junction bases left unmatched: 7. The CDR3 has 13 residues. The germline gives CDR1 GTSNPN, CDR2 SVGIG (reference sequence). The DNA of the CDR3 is TGTGCCTGGTGGGCGGGAGGGCTGAATACGCAGTATTTT. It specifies CAWWAGGLNTQYF.

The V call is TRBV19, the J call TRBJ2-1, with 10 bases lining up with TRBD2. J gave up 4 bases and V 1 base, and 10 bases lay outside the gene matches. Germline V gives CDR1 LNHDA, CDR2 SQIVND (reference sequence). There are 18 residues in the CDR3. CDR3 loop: CASSIVAPGLAFYNEQFF. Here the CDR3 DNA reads TGTGCCAGTAGTATAGTTGCACCGGGACTAGCGTTTTACAATGAGCAGTTCTTC. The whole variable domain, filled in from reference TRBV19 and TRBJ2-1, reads DGGITQSPKYLFRKEGQNVTLSCEQNLNHDAMYWYRQDPGQGLRLIYYSQIVNDFQKGDIAEGYSVSREKKESFPLTVTSAQKNPTAFYLCASSIVAPGLAFYNEQFFGPGTRLTVL.

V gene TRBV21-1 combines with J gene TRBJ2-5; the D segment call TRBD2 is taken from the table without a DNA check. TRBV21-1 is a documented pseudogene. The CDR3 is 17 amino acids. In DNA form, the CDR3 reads TGTGCCAGCAGCAAAGAAACCCGACGGCGGATACAAGAGACCCAGTACTTC. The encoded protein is CASSKETRRRIQETQYF.

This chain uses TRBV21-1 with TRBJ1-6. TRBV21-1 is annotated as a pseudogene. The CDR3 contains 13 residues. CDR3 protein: CASSKATTSPLHF. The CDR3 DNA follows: TGTGCCAGCAGCAAAGCTACTACTTCACCCCTCCACTTT.

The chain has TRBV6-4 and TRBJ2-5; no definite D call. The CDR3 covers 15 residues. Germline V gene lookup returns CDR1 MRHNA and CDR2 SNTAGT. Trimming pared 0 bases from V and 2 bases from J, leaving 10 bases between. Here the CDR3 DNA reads TGTGCCAGCAGTGACTCGTTACAGCTACAAGAGACCCAGTACTTC. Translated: CASSDSLQLQETQYF.

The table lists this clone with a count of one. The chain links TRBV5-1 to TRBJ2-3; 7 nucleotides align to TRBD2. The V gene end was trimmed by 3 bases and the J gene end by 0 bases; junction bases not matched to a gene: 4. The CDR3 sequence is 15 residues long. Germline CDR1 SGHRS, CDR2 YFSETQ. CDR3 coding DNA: TGCGCCAGCAGCTCGGGGGGAGCTAGCACAGATACGCAGTATTTT. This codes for CASSSGGASTDTQYF.

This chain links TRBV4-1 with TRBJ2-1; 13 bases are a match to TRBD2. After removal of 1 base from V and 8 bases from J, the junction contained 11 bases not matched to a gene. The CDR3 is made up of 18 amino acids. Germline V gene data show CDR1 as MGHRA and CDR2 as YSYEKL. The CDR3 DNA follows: TGCGCCAGCAGCCAAGTACGCCCGGGACTAGCGGGAATCTATGAGCAGTTCTTC. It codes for CASSQVRPGLAGIYEQFF.

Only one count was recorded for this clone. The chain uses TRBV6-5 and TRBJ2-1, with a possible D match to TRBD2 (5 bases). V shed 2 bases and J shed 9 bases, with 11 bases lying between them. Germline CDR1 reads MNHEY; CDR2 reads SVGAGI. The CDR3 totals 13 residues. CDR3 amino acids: CASSYGPGSEQFF. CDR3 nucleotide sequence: TGTGCCAGCAGTTACGGCCCGGGGAGTGAGCAGTTCTTC.

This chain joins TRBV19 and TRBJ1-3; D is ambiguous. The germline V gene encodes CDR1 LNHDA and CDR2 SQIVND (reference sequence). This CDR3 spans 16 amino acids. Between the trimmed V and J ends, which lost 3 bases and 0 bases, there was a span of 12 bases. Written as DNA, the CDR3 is TGTGCCAGTAGTATCAGAGAGGATTTCTCTGGAAACACCATATATTTT. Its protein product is CASSIREDFSGNTIYF.

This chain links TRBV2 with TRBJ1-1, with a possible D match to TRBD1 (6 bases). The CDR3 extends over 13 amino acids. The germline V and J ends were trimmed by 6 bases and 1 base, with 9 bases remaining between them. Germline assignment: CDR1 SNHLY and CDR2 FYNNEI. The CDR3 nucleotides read TGTGCCAGCAGGGGGACACCGAACACTGAAGCTTTCTTT. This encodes CASRGTPNTEAFF.

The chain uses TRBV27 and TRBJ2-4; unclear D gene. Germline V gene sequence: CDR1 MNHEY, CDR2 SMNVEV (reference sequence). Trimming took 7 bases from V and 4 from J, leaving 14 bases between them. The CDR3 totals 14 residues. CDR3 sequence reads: CASTDSTRKNIQYF. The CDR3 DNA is TGTGCCAGCACCGATTCAACCCGGAAAAACATTCAGTACTTC.

The DNA of the CDR3 is TGCGCCAGCAGCCAAGACGAGCGGATCCCCCAAGAGACCCAGTACTTC. This codes for CASSQDERIPQETQYF. V and J are TRBV4-1 and TRBJ2-5, with D perhaps TRBD2 (5 bases). The CDR3 runs 16 residues. Germline assignment: CDR1 MGHRA and CDR2 YSYEKL. The ends were cut back, 0 bases at V and 1 base at J, with 12 bases in the middle.

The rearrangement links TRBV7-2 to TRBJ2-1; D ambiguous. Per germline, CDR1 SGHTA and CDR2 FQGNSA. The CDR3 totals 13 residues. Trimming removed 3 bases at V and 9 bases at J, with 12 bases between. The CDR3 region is CASSLNGSGEQFF. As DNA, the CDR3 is TGTGCCAGCAGCTTGAATGGCTCAGGTGAGCAGTTCTTC.

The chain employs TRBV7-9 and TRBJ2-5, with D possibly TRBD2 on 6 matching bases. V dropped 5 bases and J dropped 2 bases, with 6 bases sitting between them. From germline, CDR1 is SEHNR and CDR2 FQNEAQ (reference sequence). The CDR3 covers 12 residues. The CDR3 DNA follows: TGTGCCAGCAGCCGGGAGCAAGAGACCCAGTACTTC. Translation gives CASSREQETQYF.

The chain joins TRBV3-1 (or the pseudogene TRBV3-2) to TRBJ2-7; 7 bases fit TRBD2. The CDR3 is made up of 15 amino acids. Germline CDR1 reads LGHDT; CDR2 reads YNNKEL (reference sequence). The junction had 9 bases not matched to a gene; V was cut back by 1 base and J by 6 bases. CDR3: CASSQVSGIGSEQYF. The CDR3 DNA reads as TGTGCCAGCAGCCAAGTGAGCGGGATAGGCAGCGAGCAGTACTTC.

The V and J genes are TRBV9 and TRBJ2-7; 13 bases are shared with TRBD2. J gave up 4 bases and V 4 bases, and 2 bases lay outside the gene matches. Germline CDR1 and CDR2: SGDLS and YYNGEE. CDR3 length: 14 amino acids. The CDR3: CASSRGLAGYEQYF. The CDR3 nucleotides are TGTGCCAGCAGCCGGGGACTAGCGGGATACGAGCAGTACTTC.

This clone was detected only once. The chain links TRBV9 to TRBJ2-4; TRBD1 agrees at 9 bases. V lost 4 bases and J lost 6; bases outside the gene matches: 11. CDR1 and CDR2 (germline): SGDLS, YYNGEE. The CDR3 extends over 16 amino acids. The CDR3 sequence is CASSPRSGTGTNIQYF. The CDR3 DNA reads TGTGCCAGCAGCCCCAGGTCCGGGACAGGGACAAACATTCAGTACTTC. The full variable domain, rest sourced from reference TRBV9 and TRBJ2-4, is DSGVTQTPKHLITATGQRVTLRCSPRSGDLSVYWYQQSLDQGLQFLIQYYNGEERAKGNILERFSAQQFPDLHSELNLSSLELGDSALYFCASSPRSGTGTNIQYFGAGTRLSVL.

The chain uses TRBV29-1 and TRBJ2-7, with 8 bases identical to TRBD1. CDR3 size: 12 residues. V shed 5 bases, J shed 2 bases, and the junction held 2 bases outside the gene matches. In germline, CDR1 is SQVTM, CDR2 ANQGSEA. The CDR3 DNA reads TGCAGCGTTATACAGGGGGCCTACGAGCAGTACTTC. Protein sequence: CSVIQGAYEQYF.

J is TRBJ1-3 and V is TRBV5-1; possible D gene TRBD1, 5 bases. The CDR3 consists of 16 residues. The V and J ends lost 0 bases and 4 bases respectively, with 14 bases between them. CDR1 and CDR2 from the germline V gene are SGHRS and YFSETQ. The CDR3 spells CASSLAGRTKGNTIYF. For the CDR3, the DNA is TGCGCCAGCAGCTTGGCCGGGCGGACAAAGGGAAACACCATATATTTT. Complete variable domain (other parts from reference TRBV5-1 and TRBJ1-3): KAGVTQTPRYLIKTRGQQVTLSCSPISGHRSVSWYQQTPGQGLQFLFEYFSETQRNKGNFPGRFSGRQFSNSRSEMNVSTLELGDSALYLCASSLAGRTKGNTIYFGEGSWLTVV.

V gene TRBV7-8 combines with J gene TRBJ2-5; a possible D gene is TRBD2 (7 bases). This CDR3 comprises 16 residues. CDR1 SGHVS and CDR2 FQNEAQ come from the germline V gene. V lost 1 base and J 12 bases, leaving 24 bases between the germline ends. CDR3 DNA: TGTGCCAGCAGCTTAGGGGGGGGCGGGAGCGTGGAGAGAGAGTACTTC. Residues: CASSLGGGGSVEREYF.

The CDR3: CASSPGFQNSPLHF. DNA for the CDR3: TGTGCCAGCAGCCCGGGATTTCAAAATTCACCCCTCCACTTT. The gene calls are TRBV3-1 (or the pseudogene TRBV3-2) and TRBJ1-6; D not certain. Per germline, CDR1 LGHDT and CDR2 YNNKEL (reference sequence). V dropped 4 bases and J dropped 7 bases, with 11 bases sitting between them. This CDR3 contains 14 residues.

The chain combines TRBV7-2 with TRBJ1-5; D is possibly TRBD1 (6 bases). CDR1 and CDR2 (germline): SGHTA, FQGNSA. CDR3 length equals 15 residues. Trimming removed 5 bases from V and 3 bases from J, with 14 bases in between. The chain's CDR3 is CASSPGGASNQPQHF. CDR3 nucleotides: TGTGCCAGCAGCCCGGGGGGGGCCTCCAATCAGCCCCAGCATTTT.

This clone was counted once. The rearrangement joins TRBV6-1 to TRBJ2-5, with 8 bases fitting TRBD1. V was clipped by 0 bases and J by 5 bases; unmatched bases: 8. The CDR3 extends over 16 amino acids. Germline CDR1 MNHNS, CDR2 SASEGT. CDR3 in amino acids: CASSEAGQGGAETQYF. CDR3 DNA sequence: TGTGCCAGCAGTGAAGCTGGACAGGGTGGGGCGGAGACCCAGTACTTC.

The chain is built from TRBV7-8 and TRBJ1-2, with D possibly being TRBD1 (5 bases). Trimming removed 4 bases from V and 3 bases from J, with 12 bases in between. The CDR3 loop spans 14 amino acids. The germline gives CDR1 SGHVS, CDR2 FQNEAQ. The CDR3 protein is CASSSRDGDYGYTF. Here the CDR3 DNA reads TGTGCCAGCAGCTCGCGGGACGGAGACTATGGCTACACCTTC.

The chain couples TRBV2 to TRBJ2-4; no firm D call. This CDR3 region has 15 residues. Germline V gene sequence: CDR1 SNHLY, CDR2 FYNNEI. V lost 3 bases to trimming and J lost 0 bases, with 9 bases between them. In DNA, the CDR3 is TGTGCCAGCAGTGACAACTTAAGAGCCAAAAACATTCAGTACTTC. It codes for CASSDNLRAKNIQYF.

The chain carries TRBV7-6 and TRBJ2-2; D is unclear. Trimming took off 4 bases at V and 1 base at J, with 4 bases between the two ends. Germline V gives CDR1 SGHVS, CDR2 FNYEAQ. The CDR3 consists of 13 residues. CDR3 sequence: CASSSGNTGELFF. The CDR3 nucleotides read TGTGCCAGCAGCTCAGGGAACACCGGGGAGCTGTTTTTT.

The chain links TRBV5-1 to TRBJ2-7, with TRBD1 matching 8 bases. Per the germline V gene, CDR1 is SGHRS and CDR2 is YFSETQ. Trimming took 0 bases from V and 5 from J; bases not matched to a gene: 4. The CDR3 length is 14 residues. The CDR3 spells CASSLGTGSHEQYF. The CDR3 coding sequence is TGCGCCAGCAGCTTGGGGACAGGGTCCCACGAGCAGTACTTC.